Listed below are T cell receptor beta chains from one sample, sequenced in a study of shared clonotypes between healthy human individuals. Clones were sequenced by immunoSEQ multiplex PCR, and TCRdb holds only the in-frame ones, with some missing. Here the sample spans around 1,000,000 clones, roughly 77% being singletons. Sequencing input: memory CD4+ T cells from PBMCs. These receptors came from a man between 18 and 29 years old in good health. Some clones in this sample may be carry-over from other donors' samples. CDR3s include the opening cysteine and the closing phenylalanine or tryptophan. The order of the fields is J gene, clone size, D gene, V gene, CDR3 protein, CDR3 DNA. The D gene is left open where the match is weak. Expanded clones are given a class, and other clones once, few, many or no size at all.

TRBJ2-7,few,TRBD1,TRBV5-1,CASSLAQGNHEQYF,TGCGCCAGCAGCTTGGCACAGGGGAACCACGAGCAGTACTTC
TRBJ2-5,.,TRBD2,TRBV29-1,CSVEYGLAGGPGTQYF,TGCAGCGTTGAATACGGGTTGGCGGGAGGGCCCGGGACCCAGTACTTC
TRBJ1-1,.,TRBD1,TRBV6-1,CASSAVPGQGLGWTEAFF,TGTGCCAGCAGTGCAGTCCCGGGACAGGGATTGGGTTGGACTGAAGCTTTCTTT
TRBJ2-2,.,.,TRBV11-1,CASSPQVGTGELFF,TGTGCCAGCAGCCCCCAGGTAGGCACCGGGGAGCTGTTTTTT
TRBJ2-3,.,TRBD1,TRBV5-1,CASSLGATGPDTQYF,TGCGCCAGCAGCTTGGGTGCGACAGGGCCAGATACGCAGTATTTT
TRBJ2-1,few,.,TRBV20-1,CSAPDRREQFF,TGCAGTGCTCCTGACCGGAGGGAGCAGTTCTTC
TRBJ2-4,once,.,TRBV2,CASSAEGRSIQYF,TGTGCCAGCAGCGCCGAGGGGAGGAGCATTCAGTACTTC
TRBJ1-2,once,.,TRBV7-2,CASSRIRSNYGYTF,TGTGCCAGCAGCCGAATTCGCTCTAACTATGGCTACACCTTC
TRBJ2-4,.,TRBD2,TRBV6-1,CASSGVGGPNIQYF,TGTGCCAGCAGTGGGGTGGGAGGGCCGAACATTCAGTACTTC
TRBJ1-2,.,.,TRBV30,CAWSVERYGYTF,TGTGCCTGGAGTGTAGAGCGGTATGGCTACACCTTC
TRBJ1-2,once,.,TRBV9,CASSVRGGGYTF,TGTGCCAGCAGCGTTCGGGGAGGTGGCTACACCTTC
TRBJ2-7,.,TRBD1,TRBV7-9,CASSLGQGVSYEQYF,TGTGCCAGCAGCTTGGGACAGGGCGTCTCCTACGAGCAGTACTTC
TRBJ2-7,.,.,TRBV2,CASRARGQGYEQYF,TGTGCCAGCAGAGCCAGGGGTCAGGGCTACGAGCAGTACTTC
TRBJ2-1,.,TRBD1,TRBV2,CASSKTGGPYNEQFF,TGTGCCAGCAGTAAAACAGGGGGTCCCTACAATGAGCAGTTCTTC
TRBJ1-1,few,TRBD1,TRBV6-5,CASRPRQGGSTEAFF,TGTGCCAGCAGGCCAAGACAGGGCGGGAGTACTGAAGCTTTCTTT
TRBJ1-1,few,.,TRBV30,CAWKGRENTEAFF,TGTGCCTGGAAGGGGCGAGAGAACACTGAAGCTTTCTTT
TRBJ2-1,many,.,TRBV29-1,CSVGPAGGGYNEQFF,TGCAGCGTTGGCCCCGCAGGGGGAGGGTACAATGAGCAGTTCTTC
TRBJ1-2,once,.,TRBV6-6,CASSPRHLTMEGYTF,TGTGCCAGCAGCCCGCGGCACCTCACTATGGAGGGCTACACCTTC
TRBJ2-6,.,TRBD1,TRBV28,CASSLLPGQGSSGANVLTF,TGTGCCAGCAGTTTGCTCCCGGGACAGGGGAGCTCTGGGGCCAACGTCCTGACTTTC
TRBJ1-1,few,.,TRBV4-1,CASSQAGKRNTEAFF,TGCGCCAGCAGCCAAGCGGGAAAGAGGAACACTGAAGCTTTCTTT
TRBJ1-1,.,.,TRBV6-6,CASSPGGFTNTEAFF,TGTGCCAGCAGCCCCGGGGGTTTTACGAACACTGAAGCTTTCTTT
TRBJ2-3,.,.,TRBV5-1,CASSLVVGGTDTQYF,TGCGCCAGCAGCTTGGTGGTAGGGGGGACAGATACGCAGTATTTT
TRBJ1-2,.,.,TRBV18,CASSPDLYGYTF,TGTGCCAGCTCACCGGACCTCTATGGCTACACCTTC
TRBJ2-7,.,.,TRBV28,CASSSLGTPTYEQYF,TGTGCCAGCAGTTCCCTCGGGACACCTACCTACGAGCAGTACTTC
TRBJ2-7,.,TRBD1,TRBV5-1,CASSLQGTSYEQYF,TGCGCCAGCAGCTTACAGGGGACCTCCTACGAGCAGTACTTC
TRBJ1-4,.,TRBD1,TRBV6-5,CASSSRTGLNEKLFF,TGTGCCAGCAGCTCCCGGACAGGACTAAATGAAAAACTGTTTTTT
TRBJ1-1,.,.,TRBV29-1,CSVGYSNTEAFF,TGCAGCGTCGGGTACAGTAACACTGAAGCTTTCTTT
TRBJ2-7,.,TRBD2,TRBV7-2,CASSLGGSNSYEQYF,TGTGCCAGCAGCTTAGGCGGGAGCAACTCCTACGAGCAGTACTTC
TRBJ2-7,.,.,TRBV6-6,CASSGRASGEQYF,TGTGCCAGCAGCGGTAGGGCCTCCGGCGAGCAGTACTTC
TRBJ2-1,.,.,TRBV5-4,CASSLGRVDNEQFF,TGTGCCAGCAGCTTGGGGCGGGTTGACAATGAGCAGTTCTTC
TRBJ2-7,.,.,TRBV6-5,CASSYSAATYEQYF,TGTGCCAGCAGTTACTCAGCGGCCACCTACGAGCAGTACTTC
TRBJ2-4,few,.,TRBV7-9,CASSLDRSGNIQYF,TGTGCCAGCAGCTTAGACCGAAGCGGAAACATTCAGTACTTC
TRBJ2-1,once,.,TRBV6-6,CASSQPQGEQFF,TGTGCCAGCAGCCAACCGCAGGGGGAGCAGTTCTTC
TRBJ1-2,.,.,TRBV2,CASSETDSYGYTF,TGTGCCAGCAGTGAGACAGATAGCTATGGCTACACCTTC
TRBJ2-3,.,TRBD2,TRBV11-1,CASSHAGLAGETDTQYF,TGTGCCAGCAGCCATGCCGGGCTAGCGGGAGAAACAGATACGCAGTATTTT
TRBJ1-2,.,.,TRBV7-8,CASSPGRNYGYTF,TGTGCCAGCAGCCCGGGTCGTAATTATGGCTACACCTTC
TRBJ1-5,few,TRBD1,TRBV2,CASSERGGGNQPQHF,TGTGCCAGCAGTGAAAGAGGGGGCGGCAATCAGCCCCAGCATTTT
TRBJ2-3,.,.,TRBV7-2,CASSKAGISDTQYF,TGTGCCAGCAGTAAGGCAGGTATTAGCGATACGCAGTATTTT
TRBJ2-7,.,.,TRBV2,CASSDYVRKEQYF,TGTGCCAGCAGTGATTATGTGAGAAAAGAGCAGTACTTC
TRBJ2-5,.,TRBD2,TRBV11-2,CASSPGTSGIRETQYF,TGTGCCAGCAGCCCCGGGACTAGCGGGATAAGGGAGACCCAGTACTTC
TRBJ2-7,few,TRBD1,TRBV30,CAWSVPTGSSYEQYF,TGTGCCTGGAGTGTACCGACAGGGAGCTCCTACGAGCAGTACTTC
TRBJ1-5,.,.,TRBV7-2,CASSLMGDQPQHF,TGTGCCAGCAGCTTAATGGGGGACCAGCCCCAGCATTTT
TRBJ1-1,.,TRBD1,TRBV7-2,CASSLWPGGMNTEAFF,TGTGCCAGCAGCTTATGGCCAGGGGGAATGAACACTGAAGCTTTCTTT
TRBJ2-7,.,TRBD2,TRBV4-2,CASSQGPGVAGEQYF,TGTGCCAGCAGCCAAGGACCCGGGGTAGCGGGAGAGCAGTACTTC
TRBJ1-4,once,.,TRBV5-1,CASSLSAGRSEKLFF,TGCGCCAGCAGCTTGTCGGCAGGGAGGAGTGAAAAACTGTTTTTT
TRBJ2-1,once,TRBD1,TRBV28,CASRGRQGDSYNEQFF,TGTGCCAGCAGGGGAAGGCAGGGGGACTCCTACAATGAGCAGTTCTTC
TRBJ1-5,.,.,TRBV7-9,CASSQDRHQPQHF,TGTGCCAGCAGCCAAGATCGCCATCAGCCCCAGCATTTT
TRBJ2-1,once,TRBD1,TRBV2,CASSGTGGGRHGFF,TGTGCCAGCAGTGGGACAGGGGGCGGTAGGCACGGGTTCTTC
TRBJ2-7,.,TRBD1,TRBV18,CASSPGTASYEQYF,TGTGCCAGCTCACCTGGGACAGCCTCCTACGAGCAGTACTTC
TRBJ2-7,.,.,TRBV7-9,CASSPLRALTYEQYF,TGTGCCAGCAGCCCCTTACGGGCCCTTACCTACGAGCAGTACTTC
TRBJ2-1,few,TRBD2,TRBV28,CASSFLAGVVYNEQFF,TGTGCCAGCAGTTTTTTAGCGGGAGTAGTCTACAATGAGCAGTTCTTC
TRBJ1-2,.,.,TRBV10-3,CAIRGGQSNYGYTF,TGTGCCATCAGGGGGGGGCAGTCTAACTATGGCTACACCTTC